Ten or more counts support the clone carrying this T cell receptor beta chain. Its specificity is unknown. This entry belongs to a study of identical twins. General study points: While abundant cord blood beta clonotypes carried fewer insertions, memory repertoires showed no such pattern. When twins shared out-of-frame alpha sequences, those sequences had excess low generation probability.

In TCRdb, the 5' RACE reads were re-called with MiXCR into one record per CDR3 protein. This table has 1.5 million to 2 million distinct CDR3 sequences, 25% to 35% appearing once. The sequencing input was cord blood. The TCR sequence derives from a newborn girl in good health.

CDR3 DNA: TGTGCCAGCAGCCAAGGGCAGGGGCGGAACAATGAGCAGTTCTTC. Protein: CASSQGQGRNNEQFF. V usage is TRBV4-2 and J usage is TRBJ2-1; D may be TRBD1 (6 bases). The V end was cut by 1 base, the J end by 5 bases, with 12 bases between. Per the germline V gene, CDR1 is LGHNA and CDR2 is YNFKEQ. The CDR3 consists of 15 residues.